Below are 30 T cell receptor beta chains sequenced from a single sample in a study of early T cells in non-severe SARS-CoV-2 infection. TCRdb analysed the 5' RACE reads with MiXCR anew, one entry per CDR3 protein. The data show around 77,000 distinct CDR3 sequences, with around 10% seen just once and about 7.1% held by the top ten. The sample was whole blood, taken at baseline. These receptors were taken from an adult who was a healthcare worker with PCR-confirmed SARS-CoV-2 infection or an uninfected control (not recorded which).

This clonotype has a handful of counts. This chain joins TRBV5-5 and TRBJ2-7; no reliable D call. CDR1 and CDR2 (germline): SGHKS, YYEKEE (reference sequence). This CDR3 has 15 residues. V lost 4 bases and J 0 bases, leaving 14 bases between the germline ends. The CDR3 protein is CASSDAPEDSYEQYF. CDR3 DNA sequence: TGTGCCAGCAGCGATGCTCCAGAAGACTCCTACGAGCAGTACTTC.

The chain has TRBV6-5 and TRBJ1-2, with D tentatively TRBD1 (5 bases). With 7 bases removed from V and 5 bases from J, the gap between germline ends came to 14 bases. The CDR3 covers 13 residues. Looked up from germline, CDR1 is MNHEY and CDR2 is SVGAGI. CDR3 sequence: CASNRGEGYGYTF. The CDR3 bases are TGTGCCAGCAATCGGGGGGAAGGGTATGGCTACACCTTC.

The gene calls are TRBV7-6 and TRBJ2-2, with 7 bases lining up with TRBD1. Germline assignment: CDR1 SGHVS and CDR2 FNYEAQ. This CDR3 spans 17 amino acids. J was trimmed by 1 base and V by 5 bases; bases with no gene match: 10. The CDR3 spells CASSPSRGNLNTGELFF. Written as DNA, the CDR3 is TGTGCCAGCAGCCCGTCCAGGGGGAACCTGAACACCGGGGAGCTGTTTTTT.

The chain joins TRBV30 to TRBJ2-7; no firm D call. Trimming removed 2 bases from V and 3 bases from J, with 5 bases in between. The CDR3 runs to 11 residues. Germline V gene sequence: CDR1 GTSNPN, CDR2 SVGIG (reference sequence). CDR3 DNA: TGTGCCTGGAGTCAAAACTACGAGCAGTACTTC. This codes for CAWSQNYEQYF.

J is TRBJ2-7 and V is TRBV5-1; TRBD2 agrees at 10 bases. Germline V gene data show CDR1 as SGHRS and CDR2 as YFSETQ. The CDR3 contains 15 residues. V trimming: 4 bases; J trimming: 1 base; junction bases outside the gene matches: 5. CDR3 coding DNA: TGCGCCAGCAGCCAACCTAGCGGGGGTTCCTACGAGCAGTACTTC. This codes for CASSQPSGGSYEQYF.

The DNA for the CDR3 is TGTGCCAGCAGCTCCGGACAGGTCGATCGTGGAAACACCATATATTTT. This sequence encodes CASSSGQVDRGNTIYF. J is TRBJ1-3 and V is TRBV11-2; 7 bases fit TRBD1. This CDR3 contains 16 residues. With 4 bases clipped from V and 3 bases from J, the junction kept 9 bases outside the gene matches. The V gene's germline CDR1 is SGHAT and CDR2 FQNNGV.

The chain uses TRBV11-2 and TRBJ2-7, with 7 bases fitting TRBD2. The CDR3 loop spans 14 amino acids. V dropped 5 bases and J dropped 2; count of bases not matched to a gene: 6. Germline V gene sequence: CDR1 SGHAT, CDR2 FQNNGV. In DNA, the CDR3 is TGTGCCAGCAGCCCGGACGGGGGGACCTACGAGCAGTACTTC. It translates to CASSPDGGTYEQYF.

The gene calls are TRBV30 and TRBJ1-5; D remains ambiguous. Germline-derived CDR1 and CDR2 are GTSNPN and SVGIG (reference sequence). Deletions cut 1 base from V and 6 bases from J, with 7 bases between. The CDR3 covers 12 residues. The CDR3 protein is CAWSGGPQPQHF. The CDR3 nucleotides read TGTGCCTGGAGTGGAGGGCCTCAGCCCCAGCATTTT.

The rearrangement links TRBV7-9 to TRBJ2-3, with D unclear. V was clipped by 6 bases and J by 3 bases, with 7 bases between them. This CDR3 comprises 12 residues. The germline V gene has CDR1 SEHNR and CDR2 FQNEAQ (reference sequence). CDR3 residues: CASSYNTDTQYF. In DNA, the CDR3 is TGTGCCAGCAGTTACAATACAGATACGCAGTATTTT.

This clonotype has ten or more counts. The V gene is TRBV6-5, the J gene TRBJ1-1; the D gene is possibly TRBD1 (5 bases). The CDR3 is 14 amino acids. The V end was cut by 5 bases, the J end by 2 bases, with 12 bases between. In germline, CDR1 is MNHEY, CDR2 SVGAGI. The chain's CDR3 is CASSLRQLNTEAFF. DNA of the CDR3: TGTGCCAGCAGTCTAAGACAGCTTAACACTGAAGCTTTCTTT.

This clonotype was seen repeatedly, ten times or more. The CDR3 nucleotides are TGTGCCAGCAGCGACGGAGGAGATTACAATGAGCAGTTCTTC. It specifies CASSDGGDYNEQFF. The rearrangement joins TRBV6-4 to TRBJ2-1; possibly TRBD2 for D (5 bases). Trimming left V 6 bases short and J 4 bases short, with 13 bases between. There are 14 residues in the CDR3. Germline values: CDR1 MRHNA, CDR2 SNTAGT.

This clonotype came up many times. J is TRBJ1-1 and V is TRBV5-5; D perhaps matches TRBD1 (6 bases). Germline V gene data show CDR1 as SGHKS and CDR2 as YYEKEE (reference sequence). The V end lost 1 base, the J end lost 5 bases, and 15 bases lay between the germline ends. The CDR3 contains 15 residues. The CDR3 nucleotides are TGTGCCAGCAGCTTGCTCGACAGGACAATGACTGAAGCTTTCTTT. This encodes CASSLLDRTMTEAFF.

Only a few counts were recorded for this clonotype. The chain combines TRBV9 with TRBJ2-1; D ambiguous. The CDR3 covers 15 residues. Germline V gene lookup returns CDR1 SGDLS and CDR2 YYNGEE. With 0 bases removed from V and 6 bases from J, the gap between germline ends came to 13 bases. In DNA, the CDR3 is TGTGCCAGCAGCGTAGACGGTAGCCCGGCCAATGAGCAGTTCTTC. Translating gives CASSVDGSPANEQFF.

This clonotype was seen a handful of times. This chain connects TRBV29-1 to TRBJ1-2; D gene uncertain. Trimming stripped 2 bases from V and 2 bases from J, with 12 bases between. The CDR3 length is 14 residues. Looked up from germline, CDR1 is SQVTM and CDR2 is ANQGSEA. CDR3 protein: CSVELNKVNYGYTF. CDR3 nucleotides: TGCAGCGTTGAACTCAACAAAGTAAACTATGGCTACACCTTC.

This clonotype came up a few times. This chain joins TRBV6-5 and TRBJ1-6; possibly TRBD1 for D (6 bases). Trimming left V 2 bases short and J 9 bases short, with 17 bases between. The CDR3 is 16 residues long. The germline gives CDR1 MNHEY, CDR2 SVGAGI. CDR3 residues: CASSYTGEGGASPLHF. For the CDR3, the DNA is TGTGCCAGCAGTTACACGGGAGAGGGGGGAGCTTCACCCCTCCACTTT.

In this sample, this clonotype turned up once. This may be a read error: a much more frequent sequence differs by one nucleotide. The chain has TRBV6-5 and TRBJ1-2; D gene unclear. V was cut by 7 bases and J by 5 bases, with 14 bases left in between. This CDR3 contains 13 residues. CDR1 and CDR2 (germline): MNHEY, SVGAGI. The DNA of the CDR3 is TGTGCCAGCACCCCGACTCGGAGTTATGGCTACACCTTC. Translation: CASTPTRSYGYTF.

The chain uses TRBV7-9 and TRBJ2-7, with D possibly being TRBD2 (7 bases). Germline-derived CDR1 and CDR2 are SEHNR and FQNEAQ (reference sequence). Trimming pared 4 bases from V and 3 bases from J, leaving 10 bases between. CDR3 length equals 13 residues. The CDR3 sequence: CASSSGGVYEQYF. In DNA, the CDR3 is TGTGCCAGCAGCTCGGGGGGCGTCTACGAGCAGTACTTC.

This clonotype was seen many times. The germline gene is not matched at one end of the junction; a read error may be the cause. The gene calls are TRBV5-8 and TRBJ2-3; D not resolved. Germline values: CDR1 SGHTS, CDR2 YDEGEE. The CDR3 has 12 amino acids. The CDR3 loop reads CASSLSNHISSF. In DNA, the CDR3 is TGTGCCAGCAGCTTGTCTAACCACATTTCCAGTTTT.

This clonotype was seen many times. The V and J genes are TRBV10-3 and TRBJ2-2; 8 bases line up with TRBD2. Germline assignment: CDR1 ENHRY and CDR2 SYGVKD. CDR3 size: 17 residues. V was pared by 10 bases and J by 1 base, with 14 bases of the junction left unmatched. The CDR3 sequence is CASIPGTSGLNTGELFF. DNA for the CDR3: TGTGCCAGCATCCCAGGTACTAGCGGTCTGAACACCGGGGAGCTGTTTTTT.

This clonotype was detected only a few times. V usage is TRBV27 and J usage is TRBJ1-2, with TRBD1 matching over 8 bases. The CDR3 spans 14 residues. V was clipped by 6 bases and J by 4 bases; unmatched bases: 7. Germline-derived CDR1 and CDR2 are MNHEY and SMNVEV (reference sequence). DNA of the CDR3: TGTGCCAGCAGCCCCGATGGGACAGGCTATGGCTACACCTTC. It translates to CASSPDGTGYGYTF.

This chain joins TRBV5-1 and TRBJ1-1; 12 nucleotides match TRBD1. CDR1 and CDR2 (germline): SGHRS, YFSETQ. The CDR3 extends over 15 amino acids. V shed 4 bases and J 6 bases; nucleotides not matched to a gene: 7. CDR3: CASSNRDRGHAEAFF. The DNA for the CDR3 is TGCGCCAGCAGCAACCGGGACAGGGGGCACGCTGAAGCTTTCTTT.

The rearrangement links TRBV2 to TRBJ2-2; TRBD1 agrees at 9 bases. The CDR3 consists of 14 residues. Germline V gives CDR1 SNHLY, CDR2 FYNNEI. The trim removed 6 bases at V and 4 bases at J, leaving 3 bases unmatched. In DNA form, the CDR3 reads TGTGCCAGCAGACAGGGGGCGACCACCGGGGAGCTGTTTTTT. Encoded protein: CASRQGATTGELFF.

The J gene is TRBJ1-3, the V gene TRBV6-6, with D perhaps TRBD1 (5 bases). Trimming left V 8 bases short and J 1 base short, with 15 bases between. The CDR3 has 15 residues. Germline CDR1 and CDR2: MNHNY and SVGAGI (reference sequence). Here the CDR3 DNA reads TGTGCCAGCGGCCGGCAGGGAGGATCTGGAAACACCATATATTTT. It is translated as CASGRQGGSGNTIYF.

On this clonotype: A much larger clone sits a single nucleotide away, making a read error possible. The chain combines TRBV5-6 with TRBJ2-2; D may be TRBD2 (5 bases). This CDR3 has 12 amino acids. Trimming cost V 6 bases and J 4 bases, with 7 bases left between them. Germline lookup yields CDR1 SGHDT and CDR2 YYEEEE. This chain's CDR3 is CASNAGTGELFF. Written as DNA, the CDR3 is TGTGCCAGCAACGCGGGCACCGGGGAGCTGTTTTTT.

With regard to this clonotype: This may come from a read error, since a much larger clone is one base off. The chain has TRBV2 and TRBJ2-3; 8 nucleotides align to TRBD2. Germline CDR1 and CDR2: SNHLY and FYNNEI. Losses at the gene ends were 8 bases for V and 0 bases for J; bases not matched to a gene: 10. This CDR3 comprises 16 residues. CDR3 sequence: CASRRPAGVSTDTQYF. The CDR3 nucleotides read TGTGCCAGCCGAAGACCAGCGGGGGTCAGCACAGATACGCAGTATTTT.

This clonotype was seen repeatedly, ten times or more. CDR3 in DNA: TGTGCCAGTAGTATAAATAAGGGGAATGAGCAGTTCTTC. Its protein is CASSINKGNEQFF. V is TRBV19 and J is TRBJ2-1; perhaps TRBD1 as D (5 bases). V was cut by 2 bases and J by 7 bases, with 9 bases left in between. Looked up from germline, CDR1 is LNHDA and CDR2 is SQIVND (reference sequence). CDR3 size: 13 residues.

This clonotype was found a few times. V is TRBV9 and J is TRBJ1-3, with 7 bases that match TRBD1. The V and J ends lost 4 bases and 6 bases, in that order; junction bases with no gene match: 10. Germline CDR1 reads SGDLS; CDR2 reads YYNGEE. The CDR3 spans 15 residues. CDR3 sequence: CASSSPGGIQNTIYF. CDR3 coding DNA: TGTGCCAGCAGCTCTCCAGGGGGGATCCAAAACACCATATATTTT. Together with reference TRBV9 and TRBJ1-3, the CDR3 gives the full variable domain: DSGVTQTPKHLITATGQRVTLRCSPRSGDLSVYWYQQSLDQGLQFLIQYYNGEERAKGNILERFSAQQFPDLHSELNLSSLELGDSALYFCASSSPGGIQNTIYFGEGSWLTVV.

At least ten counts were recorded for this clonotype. CDR3 bases: TGTGCCAGCGGGGTGGGTTTTTATCAGCCCCAGCATTTT. Amino acid sequence: CASGVGFYQPQHF. The chain links TRBV2 to TRBJ1-5; D call uncertain. V was shortened by 8 bases and J by 5 bases, with 13 bases between the two germline ends. CDR3 length equals 13 residues. Germline V CDR1 and CDR2: SNHLY, FYNNEI.

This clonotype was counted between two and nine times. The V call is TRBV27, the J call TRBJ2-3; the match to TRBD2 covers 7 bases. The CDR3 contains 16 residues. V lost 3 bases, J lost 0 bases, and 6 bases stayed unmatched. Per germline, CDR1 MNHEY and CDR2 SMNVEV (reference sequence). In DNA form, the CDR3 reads TGTGCCAGCAGTTTTCAGCGGGACTCTAGCACAGATACGCAGTATTTT. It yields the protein CASSFQRDSSTDTQYF.

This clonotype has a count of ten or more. The CDR3 spells CARESGTANTGELFF. The DNA of the CDR3 is TGTGCCAGAGAGTCCGGGACAGCGAACACCGGGGAGCTGTTTTTT. The gene calls are TRBV19 and TRBJ2-2; 7 positions match TRBD1. There are 15 residues in the CDR3. CDR1 LNHDA and CDR2 SQIVND come from the germline V gene (reference sequence). The V and J ends lost 9 bases and 0 bases, in that order; junction bases with no gene match: 7.